This TCR beta chain was sequenced during a study of Graves' ophthalmopathy and Graves' hyperthyroidism (dated by TCRdb to 2016 to 2018). For the study in its entirety: Peripheral blood was collected before any treatment was given, at the time of initial diagnosis. Once sampling was done, hyperthyroidism patients were given methimazole at a starting dose of 30 mg daily, while ophthalmopathy patients were given high-dose intravenous methylprednisolone. In total, under 150 blood samples were TCR-sequenced: around 42 ophthalmopathy, roughly 80 hyperthyroidism and roughly 17 hyperthyroidism-to-ophthalmopathy patients. The study used TCR beta repertoire signatures to distinguish Graves' ophthalmopathy from Graves' hyperthyroidism and to predict progression to ophthalmopathy. An independent validation cohort was composed of 18 hyperthyroidism patients and 17 patients who later progressed from hyperthyroidism to ophthalmopathy. In about six hyperthyroidism patients, T-cell repertoires of thyroid tissue and blood were compared. To explore V-J signatures distinguishing ophthalmopathy from hyperthyroidism, a discovery set of some 100 patients (fewer than 45 ophthalmopathy, about 57 stable hyperthyroidism) was enrolled. The approximately 100 discovery patients were randomly split 7:3 into training and test sets. Results and caveats for the whole study, not just this receptor: No statistical method was used to set the sample size in advance, and the investigators knew which group each participant was assigned to. The 13-signature model separated ophthalmopathy from stable hyperthyroidism with around 90% sensitivity and 81.08% specificity in cross-validation, and 80%/75% in the test set. Among expanded thyroid clonotypes with frequency above 0.001, most also showed up in blood, which suggests that blood repertoires may reflect the thyroid immune response. In validation, the model predicted ophthalmopathy progression with over 60% sensitivity and roughly 72% specificity; approximately 12 predicted patients were CT-confirmed with GO in a median of approximately six months.

TCR beta CDR3 regions were amplified from RNA transcripts for repertoire sequencing. A first-round RT-PCR used HTBI primers with the Qiagen OneStep RT-PCR kit, followed by a second-round multiplex PCR, size selection and purification. Sequencing of the libraries was carried out on an Illumina HiSeq2000 in paired-end mode with 100 bp reads. The paper's processing steps were these. SOAPnuke was used to process the reads, removing any read that contained adapters or uncalled bases, had a mean Phred below 15, or lacked an exact match to the constant primer or identifier. COPE v1.2.5 was used to merge high-quality paired reads. Clonotypes were defined as unique nucleotide sequences and were aligned to IMGT TRB V, D and J references using MiTCR v1.1. Analysis was restricted to V-J combinations with a frequency above 0.0001, which covered about 99% of repertoires. A TCR clonal expansion and chaos score per V-J combination was defined as the ratio of F50 clonal expansion to chaos observed in the TCRdist matrix. Welch's t-statistics and random forest were used to reduce features to about a dozen V-J combinations, which were fed into a naive Bayes classifier. The similarity between thyroid and blood repertoires was quantified using the Morisita-Horn index. In TCRdb, the public reads were trimmed at Q25 with fastp and aligned with MiXCR, with productive beta chains retained. Rows with one shared CDR3 protein collapse into an entry with the most common genes and DNA. The V and J calls shown here were made by TCRdb, not taken from the authors' results. The sample yields 200,000 to 250,000 distinct CDR3 sequences; 20% to 25% were counted once. Of the sample, approximately 40% is held by the ten largest clones.

In the case of this clonotype: Its recognized antigen is unknown. Base qualities are not at hand, and no much larger clone is one base apart.

Patients with ophthalmopathy had moderately to severely active disease, with a Clinical Activity Score of 3 or more, a NOSPECS grade of 4 or more, and a disease duration of less than 3 months. Patients were excluded if they had other autoimmune diseases, uncontrolled infections, pregnancy or lactation. Diagnosis was based on clinical symptoms, serum thyroxine, TRAb, thyroid ultrasound and orbital computed tomography. Using Ficoll-Paque density gradient centrifugation, PBMCs were isolated from 9.5 to 10 ml of fresh peripheral blood. Trizol reagent was used to extract the total RNA, and its quality was then checked on an Agilent 2100 Bioanalyzer. This receptor was taken from a woman in her fifties or sixties with Graves' ophthalmopathy. Donor details come from another sample of the same person, matched by shared clones. Sequenced sample: peripheral blood.

In nucleotides, the sequence is TGTGCCAGCAGCGTAGCTGTAGGCTCCTACGAGCAGTACTTC. This yields the protein CASSVAVGSYEQYF. The V and J genes are TRBV9 and TRBJ2-7, with no confidently assigned D gene. Trimming takes 0 bases from V and 0 bases from J, and the germline ends sit 7 bases apart. In the germline V gene, CDR1 corresponds to SGDLS and CDR2 to YYNGEE. Spanning cysteine to phenylalanine, the CDR3 consists of 14 amino acids. The CDR3 DNA has 42 bases and is translated from base 1.